The present TCR beta chain was sequenced within a study of response to subunit inactivated influenza vaccine. Points from the study as a whole: Each seasonal flu vaccination may recruit only limited new T cells, authors suggested.

Note on this clonotype: Its cognate antigen is unknown.

MiXCR was run by TCRdb on the RT-PCR reads, yielding one entry per CDR3 protein. The table lists about 540,000 distinct CDR3 sequences, roughly 15% of them singletons. Trimming removed 1 base from V and 8 bases from J, with 5 bases in between. CDR1 LGHDT and CDR2 YNNKEL come from the germline V gene (reference sequence). The CDR3 spans 12 residues. The sample here was PBMCs from blood, taken 11 to 12 days after vaccination. The origin of this receptor is a man aged 50-60 years who received an inactivated influenza vaccine. The chain couples TRBV3-1 to TRBJ2-2; unclear D gene. This chain's CDR3 is CASSQGLGELFF. The CDR3 bases are TGTGCCAGCAGCCAAGGACTGGGGGAGCTGTTTTTT.